This section outlines one TCR beta chain sequence together with its context. This entry comes from a study of technical replicates of blood from several donors. The protocol was immunoSEQ multiplex PCR, while the TCRdb copy is restricted to in-frame clones and leaves out a portion. The table includes fewer than 85,000 clones, 90% to 95% detected once. There are 14 residues in the CDR3. CDR1 and CDR2 from the germline V gene are MDHEN and SYDVKM. V was clipped by 5 bases and J by 7 bases, with 15 bases between them. Sample: T cells isolated from PBMCs. The V call is TRBV28, the J call TRBJ2-1, with a possible D match to TRBD2 (6 bases). The clonotype comes from a human donor in good health. CDR3: CASSAAGLRNEQFF. As DNA, the CDR3 is TGTGCCAGCAGTGCGGCGGGGTTAAGAAATGAGCAGTTCTTC.